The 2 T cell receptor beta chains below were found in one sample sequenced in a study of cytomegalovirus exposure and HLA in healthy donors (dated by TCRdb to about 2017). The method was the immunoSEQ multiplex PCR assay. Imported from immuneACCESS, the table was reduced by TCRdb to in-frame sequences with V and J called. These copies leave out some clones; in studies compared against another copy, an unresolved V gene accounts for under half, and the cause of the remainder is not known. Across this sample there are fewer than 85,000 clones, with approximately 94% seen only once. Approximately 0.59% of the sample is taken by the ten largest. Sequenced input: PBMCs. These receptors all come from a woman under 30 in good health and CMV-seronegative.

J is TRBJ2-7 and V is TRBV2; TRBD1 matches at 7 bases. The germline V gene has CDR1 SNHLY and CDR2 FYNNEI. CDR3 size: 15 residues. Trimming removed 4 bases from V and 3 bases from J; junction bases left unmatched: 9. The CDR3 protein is CASSGIRDSIYEQYF. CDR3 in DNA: TGTGCCAGCAGTGGAATAAGGGACAGTATCTACGAGCAGTACTTC.

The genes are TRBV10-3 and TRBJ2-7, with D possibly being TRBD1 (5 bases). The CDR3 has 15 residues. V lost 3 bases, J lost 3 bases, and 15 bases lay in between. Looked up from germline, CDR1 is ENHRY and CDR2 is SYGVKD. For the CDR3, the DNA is TGTGCCATCAGTGATCGACAGAGAGGCCTCTACGAGCAGTACTTC. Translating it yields CAISDRQRGLYEQYF.